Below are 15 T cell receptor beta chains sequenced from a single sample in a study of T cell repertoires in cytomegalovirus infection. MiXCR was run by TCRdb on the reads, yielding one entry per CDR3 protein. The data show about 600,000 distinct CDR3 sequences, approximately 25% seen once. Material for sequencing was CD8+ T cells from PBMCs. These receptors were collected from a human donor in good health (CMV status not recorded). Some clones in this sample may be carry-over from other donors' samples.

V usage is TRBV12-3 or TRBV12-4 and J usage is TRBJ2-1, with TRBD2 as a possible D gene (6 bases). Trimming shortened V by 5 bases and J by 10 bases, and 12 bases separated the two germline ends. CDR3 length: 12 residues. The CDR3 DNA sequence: TGTGCCAGCAGTCCCACCGGACTAGAGCAGTTCTTC. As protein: CASSPTGLEQFF.

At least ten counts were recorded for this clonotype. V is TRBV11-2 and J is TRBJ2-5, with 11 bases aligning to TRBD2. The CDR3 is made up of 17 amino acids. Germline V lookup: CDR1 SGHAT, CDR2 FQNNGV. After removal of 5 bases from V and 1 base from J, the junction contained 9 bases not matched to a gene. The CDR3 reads CASSARLAGSAQETQYF. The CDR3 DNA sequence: TGTGCCAGCAGCGCCCGACTAGCGGGGTCGGCCCAAGAGACCCAGTACTTC.

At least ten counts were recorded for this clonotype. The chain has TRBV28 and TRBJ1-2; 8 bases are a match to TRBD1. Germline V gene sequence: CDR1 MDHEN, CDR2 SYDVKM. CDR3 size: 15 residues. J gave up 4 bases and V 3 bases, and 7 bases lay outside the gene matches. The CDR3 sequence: CASSFRAGGLYGYTF. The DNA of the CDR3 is TGTGCCAGCAGTTTCCGGGCAGGGGGCCTCTATGGCTACACCTTC.

In DNA, the CDR3 is TGTGCCAGCAGCCCGCGAGGAGCCAAAAACATTCAGTACTTC. Protein product: CASSPRGAKNIQYF. The chain employs TRBV14 and TRBJ2-4; D gene ambiguous. Trimming shortened V by 4 bases and J by 0 bases, and 7 bases separated the two germline ends. Germline CDR1 and CDR2: SGHDN and FVKESK. The CDR3 sequence is 14 residues long.

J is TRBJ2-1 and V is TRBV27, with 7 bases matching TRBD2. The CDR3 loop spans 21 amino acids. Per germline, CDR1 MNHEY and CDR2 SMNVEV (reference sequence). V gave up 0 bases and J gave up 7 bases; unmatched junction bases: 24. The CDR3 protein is CASSLSLGSLGVAGVENEQFF. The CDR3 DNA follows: TGTGCCAGCAGTTTATCCCTGGGGTCTTTGGGGGTTGCGGGGGTCGAAAATGAGCAGTTCTTC.

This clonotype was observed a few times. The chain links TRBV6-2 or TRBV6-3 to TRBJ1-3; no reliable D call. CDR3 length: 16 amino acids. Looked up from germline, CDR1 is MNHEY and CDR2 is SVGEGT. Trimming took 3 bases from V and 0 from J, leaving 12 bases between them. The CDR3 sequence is CASSYGWRYSGNTIYF. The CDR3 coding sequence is TGTGCCAGCAGTTATGGGTGGCGGTACTCTGGAAACACCATATATTTT.

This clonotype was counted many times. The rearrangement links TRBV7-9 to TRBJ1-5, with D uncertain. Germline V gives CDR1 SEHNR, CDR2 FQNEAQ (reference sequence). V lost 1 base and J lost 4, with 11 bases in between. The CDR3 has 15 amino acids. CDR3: CASSLDGATNQPQHF. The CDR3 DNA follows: TGTGCCAGCAGCTTAGACGGCGCTACTAATCAGCCCCAGCATTTT.

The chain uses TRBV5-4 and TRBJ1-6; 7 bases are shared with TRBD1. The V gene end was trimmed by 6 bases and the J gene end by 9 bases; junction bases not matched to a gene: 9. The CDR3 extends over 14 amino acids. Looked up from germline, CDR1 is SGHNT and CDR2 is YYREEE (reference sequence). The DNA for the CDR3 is TGTGCCAGCAACACAACAGGGGAGGTTTCACCCCTCCACTTT. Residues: CASNTTGEVSPLHF. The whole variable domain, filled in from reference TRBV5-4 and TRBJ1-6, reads ETGVTQSPTHLIKTRGQQVTLRCSSQSGHNTVSWYQQALGQGPQFIFQYYREEENGRGNFPPRFSGLQFPNYSSELNVNALELDDSALYLCASNTTGEVSPLHFGNGTRLTVT.

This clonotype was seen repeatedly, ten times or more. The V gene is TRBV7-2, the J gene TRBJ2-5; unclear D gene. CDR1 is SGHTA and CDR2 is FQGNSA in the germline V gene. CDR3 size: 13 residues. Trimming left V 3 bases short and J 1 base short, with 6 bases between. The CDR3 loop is CASSLWPQETQYF. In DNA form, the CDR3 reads TGTGCCAGCAGCTTGTGGCCCCAAGAGACCCAGTACTTC. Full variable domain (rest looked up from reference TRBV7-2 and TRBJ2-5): GAGVSQSPSNKVTEKGKDVELRCDPISGHTALYWYRQSLGQGLEFLIYFQGNSAPDKSGLPSDRFSAERTGGSVSTLTIQRTQQEDSAVYLCASSLWPQETQYFGPGTRLLVL.

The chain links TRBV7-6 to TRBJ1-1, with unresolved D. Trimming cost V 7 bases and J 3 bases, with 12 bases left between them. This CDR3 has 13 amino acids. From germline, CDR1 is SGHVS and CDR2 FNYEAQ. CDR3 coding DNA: TGTGCCAGCACCCTCAATGATTACACTGAAGCTTTCTTT. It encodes CASTLNDYTEAFF.

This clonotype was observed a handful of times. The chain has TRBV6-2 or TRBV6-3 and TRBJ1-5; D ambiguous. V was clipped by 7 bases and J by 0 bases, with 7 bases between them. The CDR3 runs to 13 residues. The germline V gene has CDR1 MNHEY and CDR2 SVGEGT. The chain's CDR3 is CASKHLSNQPQHF. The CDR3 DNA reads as TGTGCCAGCAAACACCTTAGCAATCAGCCCCAGCATTTT.

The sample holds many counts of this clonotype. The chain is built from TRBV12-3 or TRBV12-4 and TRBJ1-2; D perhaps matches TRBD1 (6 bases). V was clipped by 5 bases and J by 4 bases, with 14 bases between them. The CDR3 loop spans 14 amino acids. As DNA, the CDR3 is TGTGCCAGCAGTCCGGGACACCCACTCTATGGCTACACCTTC. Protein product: CASSPGHPLYGYTF.

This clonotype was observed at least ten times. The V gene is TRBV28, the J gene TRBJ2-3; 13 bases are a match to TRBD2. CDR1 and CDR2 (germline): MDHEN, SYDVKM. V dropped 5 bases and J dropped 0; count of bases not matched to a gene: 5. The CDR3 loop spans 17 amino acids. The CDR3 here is CASSTGTSGESTDTQYF. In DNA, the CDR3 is TGTGCCAGCAGTACTGGGACTAGCGGGGAGAGCACAGATACGCAGTATTTT.

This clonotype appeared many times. The CDR3 protein is CASRDRDHSSYNEQFF. CDR3 in DNA: TGTGCCAGCAGAGACCGGGACCACAGCTCCTACAATGAGCAGTTCTTC. The chain combines TRBV28 with TRBJ2-1, with D perhaps assigned TRBD1 or TRBD2 (5 bases each). Germline V gene sequence: CDR1 MDHEN, CDR2 SYDVKM. Trimming took 6 bases from V and 0 from J, leaving 15 bases between them. CDR3 length equals 16 residues. Based on the CDR3 plus reference TRBV28 and TRBJ2-1, the full variable domain is DVKVTQSSRYLVKRTGEKVFLECVQDMDHENMFWYRQDPGLGLRLIYFSYDVKMKEKGDIPEGYSVSREKKERFSLILESASTNQTSMYLCASRDRDHSSYNEQFFGPGTRLTVL.

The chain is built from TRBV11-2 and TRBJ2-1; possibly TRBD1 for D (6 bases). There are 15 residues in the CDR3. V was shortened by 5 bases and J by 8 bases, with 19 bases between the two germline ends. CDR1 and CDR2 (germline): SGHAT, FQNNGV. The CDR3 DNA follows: TGTGCCAGCAGCCACCGGACAGAAATCATTGATGAGCAGTTCTTC. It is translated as CASSHRTEIIDEQFF.